The clone carrying this TCR beta chain was counted many times. Its antigen is undetermined. The sample comes from a study of T cells in Graves' hyperthyroidism and ophthalmopathy. RNA transcripts served as the template for amplifying TCR beta CDR3 regions. HTBI primers drove first-round RT-PCR of the TCR CDR3. MiXCR, run by TCRdb on the multiplex PCR reads, gives a single entry per CDR3 protein. The top ten clones hold under 8% of a sample with a few hundred thousand distinct CDR3 sequences, around a sixth of them seen once. Germline CDR1 and CDR2: MNHEY and SVGEGT. V was pared by 7 bases and J by 2 bases, with 9 bases of the junction left unmatched. This CDR3 spans 16 amino acids. Notes on the study in general: Most thyroid clonotypes with frequency above 0.001 were detected in blood.

Uncontrolled infection, other autoimmune disease, pregnancy or lactation excluded patients. V and J are TRBV6-2 or TRBV6-3 and TRBJ2-2, with 8 bases identical to TRBD1. The sample comprised blood. This receptor was taken from a woman aged 25-40 years with Graves' hyperthyroidism. The CDR3 DNA is TGTGCCAGCACCAGCCGGACAGGGTCTAACACCGGGGAGCTGTTTTTT. Protein: CASTSRTGSNTGELFF.